The T cell receptor beta chain described here comes from a study of blood T cell repertoires in COVID-19. About the study: The United States, Italy and Spain provided the acute and convalescent COVID-19 samples. In each case, the material was cDNA or gDNA derived from T cells, B-cell-depleted T cells, or PBMCs.

V lost 4 bases, J lost 8 bases, and 9 bases stayed unmatched. Germline CDR1 reads MGHRA; CDR2 reads YSYEKL. The CDR3 is 14 amino acids. Produced via immunoSEQ multiplex PCR; TCRdb's table is partial and in-frame only. This table has about 59,000 clones, around 85% appearing once. The source material was peripheral blood. This TCR was recovered from a human donor in a cohort sampled during active COVID-19. This rearrangement joins TRBV4-1 to TRBJ1-2; 8 bases are shared with TRBD1. DNA for the CDR3: TGCGCCAGCAGCCTAGCAGGGGGCGTAGGCGGCTACACCTTC. Its protein is CASSLAGGVGGYTF.